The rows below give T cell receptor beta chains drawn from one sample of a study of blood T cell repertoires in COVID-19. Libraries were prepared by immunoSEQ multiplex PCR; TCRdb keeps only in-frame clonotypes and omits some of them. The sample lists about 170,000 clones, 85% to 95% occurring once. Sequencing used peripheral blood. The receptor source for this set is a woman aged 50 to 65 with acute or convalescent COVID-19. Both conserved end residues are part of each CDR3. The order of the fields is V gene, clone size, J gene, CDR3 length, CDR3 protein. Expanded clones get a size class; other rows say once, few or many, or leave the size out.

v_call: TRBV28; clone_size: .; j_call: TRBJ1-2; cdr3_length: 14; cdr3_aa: CASSLGQGQAGYTF
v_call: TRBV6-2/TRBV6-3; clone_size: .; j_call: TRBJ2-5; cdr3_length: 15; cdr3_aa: CASSYKGRRQETQYF
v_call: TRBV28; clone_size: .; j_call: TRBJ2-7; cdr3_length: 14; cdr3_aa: CASSLSGGAYEQYF
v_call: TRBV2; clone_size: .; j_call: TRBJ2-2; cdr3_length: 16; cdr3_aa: CASTRPLGQGTGELFF
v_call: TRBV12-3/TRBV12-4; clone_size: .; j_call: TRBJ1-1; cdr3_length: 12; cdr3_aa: CASSLFRTEAFF
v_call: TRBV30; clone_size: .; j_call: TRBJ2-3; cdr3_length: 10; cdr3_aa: CAWGRDTQYF
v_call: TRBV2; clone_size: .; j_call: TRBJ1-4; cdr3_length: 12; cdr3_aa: CASTGNNEKLFF
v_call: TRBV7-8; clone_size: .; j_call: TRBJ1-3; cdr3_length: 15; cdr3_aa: CASSPRRLSGNTIYF
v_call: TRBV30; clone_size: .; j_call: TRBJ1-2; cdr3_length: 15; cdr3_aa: CAWSVGEGEVYGYTF
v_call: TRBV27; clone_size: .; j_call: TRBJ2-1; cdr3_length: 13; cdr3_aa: CASSPSGGPEQFF
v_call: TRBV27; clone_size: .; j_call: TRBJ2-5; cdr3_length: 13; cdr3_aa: CASSLRSRETQYF
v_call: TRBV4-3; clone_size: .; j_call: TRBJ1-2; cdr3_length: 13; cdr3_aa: CASSQDKGDGYTF
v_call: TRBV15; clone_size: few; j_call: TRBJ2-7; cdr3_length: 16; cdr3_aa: CATSSTPGQGRYEQYF
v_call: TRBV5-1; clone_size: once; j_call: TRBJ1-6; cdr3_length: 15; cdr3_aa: CASSLGQGEGSPLHF
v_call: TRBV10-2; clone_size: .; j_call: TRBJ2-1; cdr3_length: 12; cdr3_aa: CASSEQGRKQFF
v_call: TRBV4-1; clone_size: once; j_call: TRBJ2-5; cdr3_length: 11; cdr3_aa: CASSAAETQYF
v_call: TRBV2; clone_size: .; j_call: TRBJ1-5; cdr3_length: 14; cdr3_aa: CASSLTGVDQPQHF
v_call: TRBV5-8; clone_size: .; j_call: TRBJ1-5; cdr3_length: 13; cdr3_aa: CASSRGVRQPQHF
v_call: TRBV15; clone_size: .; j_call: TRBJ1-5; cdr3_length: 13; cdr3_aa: CATSSPDNQPQHF
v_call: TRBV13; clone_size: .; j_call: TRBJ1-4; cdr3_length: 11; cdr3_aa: CASSSGEKLFF
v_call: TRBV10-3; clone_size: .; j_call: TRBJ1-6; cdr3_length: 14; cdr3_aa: CAINRERGDSPLHF
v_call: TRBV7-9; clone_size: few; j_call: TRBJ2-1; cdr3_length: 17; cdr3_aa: CASSLARDSSSYNEQFF
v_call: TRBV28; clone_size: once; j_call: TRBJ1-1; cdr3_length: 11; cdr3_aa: CASTRGTEAFF
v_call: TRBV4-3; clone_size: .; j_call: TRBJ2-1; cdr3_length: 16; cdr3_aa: CASSQDRLGSYNEQFF
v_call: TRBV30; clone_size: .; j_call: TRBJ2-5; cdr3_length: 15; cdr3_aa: CAWSPGLAGKETQYF
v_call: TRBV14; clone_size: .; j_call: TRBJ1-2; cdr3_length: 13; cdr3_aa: CASSQARVGGYTF
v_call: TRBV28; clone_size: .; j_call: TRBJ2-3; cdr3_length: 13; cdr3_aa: CASVGTATDTQYF
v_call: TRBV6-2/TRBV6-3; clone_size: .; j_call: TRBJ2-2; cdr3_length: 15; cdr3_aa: CASSYAGDLTGELFF
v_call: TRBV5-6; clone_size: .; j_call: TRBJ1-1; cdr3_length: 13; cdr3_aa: CASSAAGNTEAFF
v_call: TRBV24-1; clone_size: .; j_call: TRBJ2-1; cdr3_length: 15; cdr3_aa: CATSPGTSGVDEQFF
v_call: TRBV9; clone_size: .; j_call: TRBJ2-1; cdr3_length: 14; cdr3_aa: CASSAELAANEQFF
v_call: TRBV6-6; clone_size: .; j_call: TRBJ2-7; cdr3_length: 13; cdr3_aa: CASSDRDRDRQYF
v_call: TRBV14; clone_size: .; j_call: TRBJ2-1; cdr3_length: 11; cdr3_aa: CASSQVIEQFF
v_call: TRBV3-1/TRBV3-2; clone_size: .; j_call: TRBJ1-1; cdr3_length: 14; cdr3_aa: CASSSLLGNTEAFF
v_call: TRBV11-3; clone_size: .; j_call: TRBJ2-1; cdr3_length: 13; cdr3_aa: CASKGLAGGQVFF
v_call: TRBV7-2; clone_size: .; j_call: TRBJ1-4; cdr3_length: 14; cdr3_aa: CASSLGAKLEKLFF
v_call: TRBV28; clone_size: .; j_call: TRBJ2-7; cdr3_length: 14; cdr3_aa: CASKGLAGTYEQYF